This entry concerns a single T cell receptor (beta chain). This clone has just one count. Its binding antigen is unknown. It has no much larger one-base neighbor in the sample; base qualities were not kept. The trial excluded patients who had a history of autoimmune disease or were on systemic immunosuppression. Peripheral blood for TCR sequencing was collected from all dose cohorts at baseline, on cycle 4 day 1, and on cycle 7 day 1. The samples were drawn from a first-in-human, open-label, multicenter phase I dose-escalation trial of ivuxolimab. Adults with locally advanced or metastatic melanoma, renal cell, hepatocellular, or head and neck squamous cell carcinoma were enrolled in the trial. Before TCR sequencing, CD4+ T cells and CD8+ T cells were sorted from peripheral blood as separate populations. This entry is derived from a study of OX40 agonist ivuxolimab in advanced cancers. Concerning the study at large: Ivuxolimab was a fully human IgG2 agonistic monoclonal antibody targeting the costimulatory receptor OX40 (CD134). Intravenous ivuxolimab was administered to patients every 2 weeks at six dose levels: 0.01, 0.1, 0.3, 1.5, 3 and 10 mg/kg. Of the approximately 54 patients in dose escalation, about 20 had hepatocellular carcinoma, roughly 15 had melanoma, 9 had renal cell carcinoma and 9 had head and neck cancer. In the dose-escalation cohort, more than 75% of patients were male, and the mean age was approximately 55 years, with a range of roughly 20 to 79. Prior anti-PD-1, anti-PD-L1 or anti-CTLA-4 therapy was permitted, and checkpoint inhibitors had been received by under 50% of dose-escalation patients. Partial responses occurred in three dose-escalation patients: two with cutaneous melanoma and one with hepatocellular carcinoma. Peripheral TCRbeta sequencing was intended to test whether TCR sequence diversity was altered and clonal T-cell expansion was caused by ivuxolimab. The monotherapy dose-escalation portion (N ≈ 56 patients) of the phase I ivuxolimab trial is reported in the paper.

The junction carries 5 bases between V and J, which are trimmed by 5 bases and 7 bases respectively. CDR1 and CDR2 are drawn from the germline V gene (reference sequence): GTSNPN, SVGIG. The cysteine opens and the phenylalanine closes a CDR3 of 10 amino acids. CDR3 DNA only is kept here, 30 bases in frame from base 1. The paper as a whole reports these results and caveats: Low levels of normalized T-cell clonal expansion were also seen in some patients who did not respond. In the 0.1-3.0 mg/kg groups, partial responders were among the patients with the lowest normalized peripheral clonal expansion, particularly in CD8+ T cells. Clonal expansion of both CD4+ and CD8+ blood T cells was observed from baseline to week 6 at doses 0.1 to 3.0 mg/kg. After ivuxolimab, CD8+ T cells had more expanded clones than CD4+ T cells on average. The antigen specificity of the peripheral T cells that underwent clonal expansion was not determined.

Genomic DNA was extracted from sorted cells for sequencing of the TCRbeta CDR3 region. The immunoSEQ Assay was used to sequence the TCRbeta CDR3 regions. In TCRdb, the immuneACCESS table is reduced to in-frame sequences with V and J assigned. These tables do not hold every clone; where another copy was compared, an unresolved V gene accounts for under half, and the others remain unexplained. The sample profile shows under 95,000 clones; around 90% of them were found once. The top ten clones comprise about 8.5% of the sample. The sequence came from an adult with an advanced solid tumor such as melanoma, head and neck, liver or kidney cancer. The chain was built from TRBV30 and TRBJ2-2; tentative D gene TRBD2, with 5 bases matching. The sequenced sample was CD4+ or CD8+ T cells sorted from blood, obtained in a trial of the OX40 agonist ivuxolimab. The nucleotides are TGTGCCTGGGGAGGCGGGGAGCTGTTTTTT. Protein translation: CAWGGGELFF.